The text below deals with one T cell receptor (beta chain). This record comes from a study of control samples from healthy donors and cancer patients. Data came from immunoSEQ multiplex PCR; TCRdb stores just in-frame clones and leaves some out. The data show approximately 90,000 clones, approximately 93% seen once. Germline CDR1 SGHVS, CDR2 FQNEAQ. V dropped 0 bases and J dropped 2 bases, with 11 bases sitting between them. The CDR3 is 15 amino acids. The rearrangement uses TRBV7-8 and TRBJ2-7, with a possible D match to TRBD1 (5 bases). Sample: blood. This sequence was found in a woman in her twenties or thirties in good health. Here the CDR3 reads CASSLASRAAYEQYF. The CDR3 coding sequence is TGTGCCAGCAGCTTAGCGTCCAGGGCGGCCTACGAGCAGTACTTC.